This T cell receptor beta chain was captured in a study of T cell repertoires in cytomegalovirus infection. Study information: It was the public TCR beta signatures that indicated both CMV infection and matching HLA type. Overall study findings and caveats: It was HLA-C-restricted CMV-specific TCR beta clonotypes that dominated the response ex vivo. Public TCR beta family frequency separated CMV-and-HLA carriers, including in an independent cohort.

In regard to this clonotype: Its antigen is undetermined.

TCRdb reprocessed the reads via MiXCR and lists one record per CDR3 protein. The sample has roughly 230,000 distinct CDR3 sequences, 9% to 15% seen once. Trimming took off 5 bases at V and 2 bases at J, with 16 bases between the two ends. CDR1 is SGHTA, CDR2 FQGNSA, per germline. CDR3 length equals 16 residues. The receptor comes from a human donor in good health (CMV status not recorded). Some clones in this sample may be carry-over from other donors' samples. J is TRBJ2-1 and V is TRBV7-2; the D gene is possibly TRBD2 (5 bases). Sequencing input: PBMCs. CDR3 coding DNA: TGTGCCAGCAGCCCATCGGACGCTAGCCCCTACAATGAGCAGTTCTTC. Its translation: CASSPSDASPYNEQFF.